A selection of T cell receptor beta chains follows, all from one sample in a study of blood T cell repertoires in COVID-19. Generated by immunoSEQ multiplex PCR, the TCRdb table keeps only in-frame clones and is missing some. This sample carries 150,000 to 200,000 clones, 70% to 90% of them seen once, and the ten largest clones take less than 6.5%. Sequenced material: peripheral blood. All receptors come from a human donor in a cohort sampled during active COVID-19. Both conserved end residues are part of each CDR3. D genes are given only for firm matches. A clone size is listed for some rows: how often the clone was seen (once, few, many), or a class if it is expanded.

>TRBV5-1|few|.|TRBJ1-6
CASSLDFPSLPLHF
TGCGCCAGCAGCTTGGACTTCCCTTCTCTACCCCTCCACTTT
>TRBV5-1|.|.|TRBJ2-5
CASWGGTYQETQYF
TGCGCCAGCTGGGGCGGCACTTACCAAGAGACCCAGTACTTC
>TRBV19|.|TRBD2|TRBJ2-7
CASSPQTSGGANAYEQYF
TGTGCCAGTAGCCCTCAGACTAGCGGGGGGGCTAACGCCTACGAGCAGTACTTC
>TRBV7-9|.|.|TRBJ2-5
CASSQKGGGETQYF
TGTGCCAGCAGTCAGAAGGGAGGCGGAGAGACCCAGTACTTC
>TRBV28|once|.|TRBJ1-4
CASSLATAATNEKLFF
TGTGCCAGCAGTTTGGCGACGGCGGCAACTAATGAAAAACTGTTTTTT
>TRBV5-4|.|TRBD2|TRBJ2-2
CASSPAGGNHRELFF
TGTGCCAGCAGCCCAGCGGGGGGGAATCACCGGGAGCTGTTTTTT
>TRBV6-5|.|.|TRBJ2-7
CASSWARGDEQYF
TGTGCCAGCAGTTGGGCTCGCGGGGACGAGCAGTACTTC
>TRBV24-1|.|.|TRBJ2-5
CATSESGKETQYF
TGTGCCACCAGTGAATCAGGGAAAGAGACCCAGTACTTC
>TRBV7-8|few|.|TRBJ1-1
CASSLGRADEAFF
TGTGCCAGCAGCTTAGGCAGGGCTGATGAAGCTTTCTTT
>TRBV30|once|.|TRBJ1-5
CAWRKGQGPYSNQPQHF
TGTGCCTGGAGAAAGGGTCAGGGCCCTTATAGCAATCAGCCCCAGCATTTT
>TRBV4-1|.|TRBD1|TRBJ1-1
CASSQADRVDSEAFF
TGCGCCAGCAGCCAGGCCGACAGGGTTGACTCTGAAGCTTTCTTT
>TRBV6-6|.|.|TRBJ1-6
CASSYLALNSPLHF
TGTGCCAGCAGTTACTTGGCCCTGAATTCACCCCTCCACTTT
>TRBV19|many|.|TRBJ1-5
CASSIDSGQPQHF
TGTGCCAGTAGTATAGATTCGGGTCAGCCCCAGCATTTT
>TRBV7-9|.|.|TRBJ1-2
CASSPGGGDYGYTF
TGTGCCAGCAGCCCCGGGGGGGGAGACTATGGCTACACCTTC
>TRBV7-8|few|.|TRBJ2-7
CASSSGQTYEQYF
TGTGCCAGCAGCTCCGGACAGACCTACGAGCAGTACTTC
>TRBV19|.|TRBD2|TRBJ2-1
CASSMSLAGGGNEQFF
TGTGCCAGTAGTATGTCGCTAGCGGGAGGTGGGAATGAGCAGTTCTTC
>TRBV19|.|.|TRBJ1-2
CASSIRGSNYGYTF
TGTGCCAGTAGTATAAGGGGCAGCAACTATGGCTACACCTTC
>TRBV3-1/TRBV3-2|.|TRBD2|TRBJ2-3
CASSQEPSSGITDTQYF
TGTGCCAGCAGCCAAGAACCGTCTAGCGGAATCACAGATACGCAGTATTTT
>TRBV28|.|TRBD1|TRBJ1-4
CASSTTGDPNEKLFF
TGTGCCAGCAGTACGACAGGGGACCCTAATGAAAAACTGTTTTTT
>TRBV3-1/TRBV3-2|few|TRBD1|TRBJ1-1
CASSQDVPGGPRDSEAFF
TGTGCCAGCAGCCAAGATGTGCCAGGGGGCCCGAGGGACTCTGAAGCTTTCTTT
>TRBV28|.|.|TRBJ2-2
CASRSTRENTGELFF
TGTGCCAGCAGAAGTACTAGGGAGAACACCGGGGAGCTGTTTTTT
>TRBV28|few|TRBD1|TRBJ2-5
CASSLDRVRETQYF
TGTGCCAGCAGTTTAGACAGGGTTCGGGAGACCCAGTACTTC
>TRBV28|.|TRBD2|TRBJ2-1
CASSTKGLAAYNEQFF
TGTGCCAGCAGTACTAAAGGACTAGCGGCCTACAATGAGCAGTTCTTC
>TRBV2|.|.|TRBJ2-7
CASSEGRDEYEQYF
TGTGCCAGCAGTGAGGGGCGGGATGAGTACGAGCAGTACTTC
>TRBV2|.|TRBD2|TRBJ2-3
CASRGTSGTLGDTQYF
TGTGCCAGCAGAGGGACTAGCGGGACCCTCGGAGATACGCAGTATTTT
>TRBV6-6|.|TRBD1|TRBJ1-1
CASSPGQGSGTEAFF
TGTGCCAGCAGTCCAGGACAGGGTTCGGGTACTGAAGCTTTCTTT
>TRBV28|.|.|TRBJ2-7
CASRNSGTNYEQYF
TGTGCCAGCAGGAACTCCGGGACAAACTACGAGCAGTACTTC
>TRBV4-1|.|TRBD1|TRBJ1-1
CASSPGQGARTEAFF
TGCGCCAGCAGCCCGGGACAGGGGGCGCGTACTGAAGCTTTCTTT
>TRBV29-1|.|.|TRBJ1-2
CSVTETSGYTF
TGCAGCGTTACGGAGACTAGTGGCTACACCTTC
>TRBV19|.|.|TRBJ1-2
CASSIDWRATNYGYTF
TGTGCCAGTAGTATAGATTGGAGGGCTACTAACTATGGCTACACCTTC
>TRBV9|.|TRBD1|TRBJ1-2
CASSVAGTGGGYTF
TGTGCCAGCAGCGTAGCCGGGACAGGGGGTGGCTACACCTTC
>TRBV27|.|.|TRBJ1-6
CATQAGAGVGSPLHF
TGTGCCACCCAGGCGGGGGCAGGGGTCGGATCACCCCTCCACTTT
>TRBV19|.|TRBD1|TRBJ1-2
CASSGLQGYYGYTF
TGTGCCAGTAGTGGACTACAGGGGTACTATGGCTACACCTTC
>TRBV27|.|.|TRBJ1-2
CASSLWPLPTGGYGYTF
TGTGCCAGCAGCTTATGGCCTCTCCCGACAGGCGGCTATGGCTACACCTTC
>TRBV15|.|.|TRBJ1-2
CATSRGFRDYGYTF
TGTGCCACCAGCAGAGGATTCCGGGACTATGGCTACACCTTC
>TRBV27|.|.|TRBJ1-6
CASKARGRGSPLHF
TGTGCCAGCAAGGCCCGAGGGAGAGGTTCACCCCTCCACTTT
>TRBV27|.|TRBD2|TRBJ2-3
CASLSIAGGWTDTQYF
TGTGCCAGCTTGTCGATAGCGGGAGGCTGGACAGATACGCAGTATTTT
>TRBV5-1|.|TRBD2|TRBJ2-1
CASSLVGGNHNEQFF
TGCGCCAGCAGCTTGGTGGGGGGGAACCACAATGAGCAGTTCTTC
>TRBV3-1/TRBV3-2|few|.|TRBJ2-2
CASSQDLTGLDTGELFF
TGTGCCAGCAGCCAAGATCTTACCGGGTTGGACACCGGGGAGCTGTTTTTT
>TRBV12-3/TRBV12-4|.|.|TRBJ2-7
CASSLLDGEQYF
TGTGCCAGCAGTTTACTAGATGGCGAGCAGTACTTC
>TRBV11-1|.|.|TRBJ2-4
CASSEGISGDKNIQYF
TGTGCCAGCAGCGAAGGGATTTCGGGAGACAAAAACATTCAGTACTTC
>TRBV28|.|.|TRBJ2-5
CASSFMKRRGQETQYF
TGTGCCAGCAGTTTTATGAAAAGGAGAGGGCAAGAGACCCAGTACTTC
>TRBV13|.|.|TRBJ1-1
CASSETGNTEAFF
TGTGCCAGCAGCGAAACAGGGAACACTGAAGCTTTCTTT
>TRBV28|.|TRBD2|TRBJ2-7
CASSFNWGLAGGPLEFEQYF
TGTGCCAGCAGTTTCAATTGGGGACTAGCGGGAGGGCCCCTGGAGTTCGAGCAGTACTTC